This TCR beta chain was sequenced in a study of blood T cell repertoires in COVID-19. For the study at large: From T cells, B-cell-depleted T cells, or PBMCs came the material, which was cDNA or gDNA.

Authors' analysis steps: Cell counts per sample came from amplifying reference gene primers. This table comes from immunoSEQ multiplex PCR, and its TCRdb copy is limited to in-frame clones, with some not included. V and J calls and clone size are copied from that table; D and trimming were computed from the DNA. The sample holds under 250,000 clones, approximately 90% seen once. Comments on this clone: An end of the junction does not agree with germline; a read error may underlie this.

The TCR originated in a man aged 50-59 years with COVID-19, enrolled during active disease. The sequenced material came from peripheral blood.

The CDR3 DNA sequence: TGTGCTAGCAGCCCAAGCGGGGTTAGCGGGAGGTACACCGGGGAGCTGTTTTTT. This codes for CASSPSGVSGRYTGELFF. The V and J genes are TRBV7-7 and TRBJ2-2, with TRBD2 matching over 10 bases. This CDR3 comprises 18 residues. Germline V gives CDR1 SSHAT, CDR2 FNYEAQ (reference sequence).